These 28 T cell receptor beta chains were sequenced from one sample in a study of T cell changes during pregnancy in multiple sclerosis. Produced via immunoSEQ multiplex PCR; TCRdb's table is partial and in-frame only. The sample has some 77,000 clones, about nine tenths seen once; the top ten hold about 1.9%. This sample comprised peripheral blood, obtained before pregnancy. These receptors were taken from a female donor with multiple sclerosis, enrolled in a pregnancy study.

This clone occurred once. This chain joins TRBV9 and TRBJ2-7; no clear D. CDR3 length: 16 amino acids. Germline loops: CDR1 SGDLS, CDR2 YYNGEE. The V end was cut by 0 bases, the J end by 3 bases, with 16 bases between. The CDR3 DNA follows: TGTGCCAGCAGCGTAGCGCCACACGCGAGGATCTACGAGCAGTACTTC. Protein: CASSVAPHARIYEQYF.

Written as DNA, the CDR3 is TGTGCCAGCAGTTTACATACAGGGATTGGGAACACTGAAGCTTTCTTT. Protein product: CASSLHTGIGNTEAFF. The chain combines TRBV28 with TRBJ1-1; tentative D call: TRBD1 (6 bases). The CDR3 length is 16 residues. Germline V gives CDR1 MDHEN, CDR2 SYDVKM. V gave up 2 bases and J gave up 1 base, with 14 bases separating them. Full variable domain (outside the CDR3, taken from reference TRBV28 and TRBJ1-1): DVKVTQSSRYLVKRTGEKVFLECVQDMDHENMFWYRQDPGLGLRLIYFSYDVKMKEKGDIPEGYSVSREKKERFSLILESASTNQTSMYLCASSLHTGIGNTEAFFGQGTRLTVV.

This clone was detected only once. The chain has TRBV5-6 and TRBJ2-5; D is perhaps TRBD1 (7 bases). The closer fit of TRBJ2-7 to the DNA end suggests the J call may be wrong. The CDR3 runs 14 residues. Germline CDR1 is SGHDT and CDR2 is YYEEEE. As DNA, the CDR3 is TGTGCCAGCACCTCAGGGGGGAGCTCCTACGAGCAGTACTTC. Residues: CASTSGGSSYEQYF.

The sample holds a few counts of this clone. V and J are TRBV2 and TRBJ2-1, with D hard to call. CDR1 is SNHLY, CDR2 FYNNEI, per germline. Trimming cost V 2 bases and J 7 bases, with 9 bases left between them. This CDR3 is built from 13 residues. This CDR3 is CASSELLGNEQFF. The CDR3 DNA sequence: TGTGCCAGCAGTGAACTACTCGGTAATGAGCAGTTCTTC.

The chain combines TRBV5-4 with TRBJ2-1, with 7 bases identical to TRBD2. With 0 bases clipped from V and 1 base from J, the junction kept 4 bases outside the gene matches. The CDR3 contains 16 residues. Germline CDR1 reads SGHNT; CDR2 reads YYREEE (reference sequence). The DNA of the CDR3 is TGTGCCAGCAGCTTGGGGGGAGCGGGATCCTACAATGAGCAGTTCTTC. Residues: CASSLGGAGSYNEQFF.

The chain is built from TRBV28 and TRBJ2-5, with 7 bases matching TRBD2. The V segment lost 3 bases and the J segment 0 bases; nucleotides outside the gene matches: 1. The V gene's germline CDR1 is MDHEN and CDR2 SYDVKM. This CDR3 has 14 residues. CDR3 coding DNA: TGTGCCAGCAGTTTGCGGGGGTACCAAGAGACCCAGTACTTC. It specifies CASSLRGYQETQYF.

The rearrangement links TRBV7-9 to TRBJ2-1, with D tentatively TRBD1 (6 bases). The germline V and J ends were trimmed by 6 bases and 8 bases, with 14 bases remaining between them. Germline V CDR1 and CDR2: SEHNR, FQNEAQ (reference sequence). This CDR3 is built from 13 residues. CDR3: CASRGTGTDEQFF. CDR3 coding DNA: TGTGCCAGCAGGGGAACAGGGACGGATGAGCAGTTCTTC.

CDR3 region: CASSSPRGGVTDTQYF. Written as DNA, the CDR3 is TGTGCCAGCAGTTCCCCAAGGGGGGGCGTCACAGATACGCAGTATTTT. J is TRBJ2-3 and V is TRBV28; weak D call: TRBD2 (7 bases). The CDR3 runs to 16 residues. Germline V gene sequence: CDR1 MDHEN, CDR2 SYDVKM. With 4 bases removed from V and 2 bases from J, the gap between germline ends came to 16 bases.

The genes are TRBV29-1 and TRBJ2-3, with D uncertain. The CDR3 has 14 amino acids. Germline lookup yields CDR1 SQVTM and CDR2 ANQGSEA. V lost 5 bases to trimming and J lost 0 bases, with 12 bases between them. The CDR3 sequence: CSVTVLSSTDTQYF. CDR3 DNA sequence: TGCAGCGTTACAGTCCTCTCTAGCACAGATACGCAGTATTTT.

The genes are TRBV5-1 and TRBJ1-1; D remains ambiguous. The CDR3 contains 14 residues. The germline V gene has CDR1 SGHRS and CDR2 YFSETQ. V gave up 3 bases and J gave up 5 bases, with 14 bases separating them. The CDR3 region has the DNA TGCGCCAGCAGCTATACTGTAGCTCGTACTGAAGCTTTCTTT. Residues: CASSYTVARTEAFF.

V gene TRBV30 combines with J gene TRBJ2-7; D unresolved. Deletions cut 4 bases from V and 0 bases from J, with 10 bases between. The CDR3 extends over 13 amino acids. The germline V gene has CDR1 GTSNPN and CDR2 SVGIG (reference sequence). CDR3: CAWTGQDSYEQYF. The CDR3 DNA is TGTGCCTGGACAGGCCAGGACTCCTACGAGCAGTACTTC.

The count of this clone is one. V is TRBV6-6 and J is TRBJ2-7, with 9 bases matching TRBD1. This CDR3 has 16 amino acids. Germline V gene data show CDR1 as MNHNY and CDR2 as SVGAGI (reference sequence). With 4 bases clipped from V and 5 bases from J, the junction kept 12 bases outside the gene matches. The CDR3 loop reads CASSFTVDRGRDEQYF. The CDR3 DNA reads TGTGCCAGCAGTTTCACGGTGGACAGGGGCCGGGACGAGCAGTACTTC.

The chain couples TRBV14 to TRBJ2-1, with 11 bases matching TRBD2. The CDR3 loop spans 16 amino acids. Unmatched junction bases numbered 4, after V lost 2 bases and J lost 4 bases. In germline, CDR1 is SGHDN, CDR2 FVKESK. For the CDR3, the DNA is TGTGCCAGCAGCCAACGGACTAGCGGGTTATACAATGAGCAGTTCTTC. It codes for CASSQRTSGLYNEQFF.

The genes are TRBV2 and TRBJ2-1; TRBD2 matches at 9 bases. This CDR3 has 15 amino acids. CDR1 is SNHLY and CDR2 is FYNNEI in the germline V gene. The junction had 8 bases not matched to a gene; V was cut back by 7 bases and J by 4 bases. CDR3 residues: CASTGSAGGYNEQFF. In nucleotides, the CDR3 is TGTGCCAGCACTGGATCAGCGGGGGGTTACAATGAGCAGTTCTTC.

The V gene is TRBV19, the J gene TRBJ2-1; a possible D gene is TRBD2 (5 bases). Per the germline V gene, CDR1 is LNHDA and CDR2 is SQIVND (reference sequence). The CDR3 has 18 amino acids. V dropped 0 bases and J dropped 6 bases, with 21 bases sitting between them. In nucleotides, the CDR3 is TGTGCCAGTAGTATAGATCAAGCCGACTACAATACCATCAATGAGCAGTTCTTC. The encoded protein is CASSIDQADYNTINEQFF.

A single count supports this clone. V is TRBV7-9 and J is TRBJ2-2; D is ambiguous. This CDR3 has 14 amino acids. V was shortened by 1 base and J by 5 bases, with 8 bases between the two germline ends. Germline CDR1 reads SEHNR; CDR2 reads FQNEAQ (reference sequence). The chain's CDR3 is CASSLGLETGELFF. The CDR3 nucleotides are TGTGCCAGCAGCTTAGGCCTAGAGACCGGGGAGCTGTTTTTT.

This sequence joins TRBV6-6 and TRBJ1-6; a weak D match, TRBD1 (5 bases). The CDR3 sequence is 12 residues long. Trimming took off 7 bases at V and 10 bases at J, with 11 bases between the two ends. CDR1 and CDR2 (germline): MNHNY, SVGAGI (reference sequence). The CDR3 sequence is CASKGEGSPLHF. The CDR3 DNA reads TGTGCCAGCAAAGGGGAAGGCTCACCCCTCCACTTT.

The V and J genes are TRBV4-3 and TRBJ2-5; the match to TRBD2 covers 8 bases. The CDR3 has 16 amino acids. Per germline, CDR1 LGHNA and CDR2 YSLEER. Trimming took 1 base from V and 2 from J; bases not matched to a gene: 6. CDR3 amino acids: CASSQAVAGLQETQYF. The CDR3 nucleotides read TGCGCCAGCAGCCAAGCGGTAGCGGGGCTTCAAGAGACCCAGTACTTC.

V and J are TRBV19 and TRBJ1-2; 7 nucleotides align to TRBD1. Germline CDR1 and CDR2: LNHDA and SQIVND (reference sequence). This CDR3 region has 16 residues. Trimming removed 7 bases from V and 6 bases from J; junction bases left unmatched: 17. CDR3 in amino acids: CASMEGGLGQQHGYTF. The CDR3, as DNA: TGTGCCAGTATGGAGGGTGGGCTGGGACAGCAACATGGCTACACCTTC.

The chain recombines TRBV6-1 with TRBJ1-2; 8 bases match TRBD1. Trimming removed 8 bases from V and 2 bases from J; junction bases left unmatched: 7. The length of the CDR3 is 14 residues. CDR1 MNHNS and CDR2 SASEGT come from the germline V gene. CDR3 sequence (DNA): TGTGCCAGCGCAGTAAACAGGGGGAACTATGGCTACACCTTC. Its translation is CASAVNRGNYGYTF.

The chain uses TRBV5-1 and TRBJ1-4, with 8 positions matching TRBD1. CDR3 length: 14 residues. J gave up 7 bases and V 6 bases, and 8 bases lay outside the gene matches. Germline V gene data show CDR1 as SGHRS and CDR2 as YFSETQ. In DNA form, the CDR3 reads TGCGCCAGCAAAATAACAGGGGGAAGTGAAAAACTGTTTTTT. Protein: CASKITGGSEKLFF.

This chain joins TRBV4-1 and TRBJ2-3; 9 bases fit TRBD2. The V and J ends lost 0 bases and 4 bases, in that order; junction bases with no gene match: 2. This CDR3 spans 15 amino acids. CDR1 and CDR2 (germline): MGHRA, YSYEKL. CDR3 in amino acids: CASSQERGGPDTQYF. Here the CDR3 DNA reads TGCGCCAGCAGCCAAGAGCGGGGGGGCCCAGATACGCAGTATTTT.

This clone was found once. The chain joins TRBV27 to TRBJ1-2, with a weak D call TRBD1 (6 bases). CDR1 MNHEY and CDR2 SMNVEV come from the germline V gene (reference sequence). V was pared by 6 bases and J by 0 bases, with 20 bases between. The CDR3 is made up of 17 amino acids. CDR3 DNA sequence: TGTGCCAGCAGCCGTAACTCGGGGACATCCACTAACTATGGCTACACCTTC. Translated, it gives CASSRNSGTSTNYGYTF.

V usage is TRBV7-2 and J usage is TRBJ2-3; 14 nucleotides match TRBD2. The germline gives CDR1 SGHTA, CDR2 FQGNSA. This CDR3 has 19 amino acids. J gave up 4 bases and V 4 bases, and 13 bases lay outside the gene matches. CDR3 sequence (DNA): TGTGCCAGCAGCTCCACCAGGCCGGGACTAGCGGGGGCATCAGATACGCAGTATTTT. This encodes CASSSTRPGLAGASDTQYF.

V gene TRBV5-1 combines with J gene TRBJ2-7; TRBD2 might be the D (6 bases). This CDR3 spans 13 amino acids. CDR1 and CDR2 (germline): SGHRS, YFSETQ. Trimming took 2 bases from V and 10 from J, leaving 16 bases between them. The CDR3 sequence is CASSLSQPGLQYF. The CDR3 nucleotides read TGCGCCAGCAGCTTATCCCAACCGGGACTCCAGTACTTC.

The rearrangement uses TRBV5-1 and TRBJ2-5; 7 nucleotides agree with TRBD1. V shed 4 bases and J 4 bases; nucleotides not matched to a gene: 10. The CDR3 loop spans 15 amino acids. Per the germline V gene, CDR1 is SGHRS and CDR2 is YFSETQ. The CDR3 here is CASSNRDRVLETQYF. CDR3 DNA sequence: TGCGCCAGCAGCAACCGGGACAGAGTTTTAGAGACCCAGTACTTC. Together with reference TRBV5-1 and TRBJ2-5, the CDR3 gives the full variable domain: KAGVTQTPRYLIKTRGQQVTLSCSPISGHRSVSWYQQTPGQGLQFLFEYFSETQRNKGNFPGRFSGRQFSNSRSEMNVSTLELGDSALYLCASSNRDRVLETQYFGPGTRLLVL.

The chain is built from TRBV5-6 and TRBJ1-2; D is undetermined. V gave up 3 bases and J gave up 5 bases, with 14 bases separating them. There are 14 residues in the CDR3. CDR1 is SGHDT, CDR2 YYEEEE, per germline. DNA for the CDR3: TGTGCCAGCAGCTCCCACTTGGTTGATTATGGCTACACCTTC. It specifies CASSSHLVDYGYTF.

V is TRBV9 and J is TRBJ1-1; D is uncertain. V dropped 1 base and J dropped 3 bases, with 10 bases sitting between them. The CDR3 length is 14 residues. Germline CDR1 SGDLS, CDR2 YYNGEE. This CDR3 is CASSVSPRDTEAFF. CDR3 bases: TGTGCCAGCAGCGTAAGCCCGCGGGACACTGAAGCTTTCTTT.